This T cell receptor beta chain was recovered during a study of control samples from healthy donors and cancer patients. Data came from immunoSEQ multiplex PCR; TCRdb stores just in-frame clones and leaves some out. The sample includes some 130,000 clones, roughly 92% seen only once; the top ten take around 5.1%. Trimming left V 4 bases short and J 0 bases short, with 10 bases between. Per the germline V gene, CDR1 is SGDLS and CDR2 is YYNGEE. This CDR3 contains 14 residues. The chain combines TRBV9 with TRBJ1-1; D uncertain. The TCR sequence derives from a man aged 18 to 29 in good health. Sample: blood. The DNA of the CDR3 is TGTGCCAGCAGCCAAGGGTCTTTGAACACTGAAGCTTTCTTT. Protein product: CASSQGSLNTEAFF.